This T cell receptor beta chain was recorded in a study of human T cells and chemical hapten exposure. Study context: Sensitization involved placing 2% DPC onto a 2 cm by 2 cm region of upper inner arm skin.

The germline CDR1 and CDR2 sequences are DFQATT and SNEGSKA (reference sequence). CDR3 size: 15 residues. Germline trimming cut 3 bases from V and 11 bases from J; bases unmatched to any gene: 13. Study-wide results and limits: Sensitizing to DPC left TCRs with a frequency above 1 in 1000 unaltered.

This clonotype was found many times. The antigen is undetermined. TCRdb recomputed calls from the RACE reads with MiXCR, one row per CDR3 protein. The table lists fewer than 200,000 distinct CDR3 sequences, 25% to 30% of them singletons. Time point denoted: pre-sensitization, week 0. Treatment described: therapeutic diphenylcyclopropenone sensitization with weekly scalp DPC. Each patch test followed a blood draw. This TCR was sampled from a woman in her 30s with alopecia areata. Some clones in this sample may be carry-over from other donors' samples. The source material was whole blood, sampled in connection with sensitization to the hapten diphenylcyclopropenone (DPC). The chain couples TRBV20-1 to TRBJ2-3; 11 nucleotides match TRBD2. The chain's CDR3 is CSASPLAGVGGGQYF. The CDR3 DNA reads TGCAGTGCTAGTCCACTAGCGGGAGTGGGCGGCGGGCAGTATTTT.